This T cell receptor (beta chain) was identified in a study of metastatic and nonmetastatic thyroid tumors. Across the study: Malignant and benign thyroid patients had repertoires compared in peripheral blood and tumor or nodule tissue. Overall study findings and caveats: According to reports, the diversity of TCR beta was significantly higher in malignant thyroid tumors than in benign nodules, and this held in both blood and tumor samples.

Until they underwent thyroid surgery, no patient had received any treatment. V was clipped by 6 bases and J by 4 bases; unmatched bases: 10. Germline V CDR1 and CDR2: DFQATT, SNEGSKA (reference sequence). The CDR3 runs 14 residues. The sample holds many counts of this clone. What it binds is not known. Per the original data handling: The authors used CDR3 differences across clinicopathological groups to build a distant-metastasis classifier for papillary thyroid cancer. TCRdb re-clonotyped the PCR reads via MiXCR. TCRdb, not the authors, supplied the V and J calls. The sample records 50,000 to 65,000 clones, approximately 4% being singletons.

The receptor comes from a female donor with papillary thyroid cancer or a benign thyroid nodule (not recorded which). Some clones in this sample may be carry-over from other donors' samples. The chain carries TRBV20-1 and TRBJ1-1, with 8 bases that match TRBD1. Sequencing used blood. The CDR3 sequence: CSAPDREYRTEAFF. DNA of the CDR3: TGCAGTGCCCCGGACAGGGAATATCGCACTGAAGCTTTCTTT.